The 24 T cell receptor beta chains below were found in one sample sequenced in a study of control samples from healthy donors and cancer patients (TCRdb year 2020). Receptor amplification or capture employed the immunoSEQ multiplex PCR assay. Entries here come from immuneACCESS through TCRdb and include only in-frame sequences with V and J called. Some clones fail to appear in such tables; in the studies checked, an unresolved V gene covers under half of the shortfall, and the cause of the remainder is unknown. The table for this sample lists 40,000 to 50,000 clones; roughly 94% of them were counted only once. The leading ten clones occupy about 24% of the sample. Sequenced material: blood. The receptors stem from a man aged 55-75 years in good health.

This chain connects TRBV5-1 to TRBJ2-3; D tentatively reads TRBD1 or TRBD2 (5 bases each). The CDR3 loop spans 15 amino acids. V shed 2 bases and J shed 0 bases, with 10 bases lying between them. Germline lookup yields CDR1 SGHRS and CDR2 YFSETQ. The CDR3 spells CASSFEGRSTDTQYF. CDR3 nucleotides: TGCGCCAGCAGCTTCGAGGGGCGAAGCACAGATACGCAGTATTTT. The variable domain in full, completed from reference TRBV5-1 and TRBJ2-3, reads KAGVTQTPRYLIKTRGQQVTLSCSPISGHRSVSWYQQTPGQGLQFLFEYFSETQRNKGNFPGRFSGRQFSNSRSEMNVSTLELGDSALYLCASSFEGRSTDTQYFGPGTRLTVL.

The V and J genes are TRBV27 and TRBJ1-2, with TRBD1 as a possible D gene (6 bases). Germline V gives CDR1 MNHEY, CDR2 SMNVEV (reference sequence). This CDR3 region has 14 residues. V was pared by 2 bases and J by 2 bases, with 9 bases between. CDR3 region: CASSLTGLNYGYTF. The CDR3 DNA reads TGTGCCAGCAGTTTAACAGGGCTGAACTATGGCTACACCTTC.

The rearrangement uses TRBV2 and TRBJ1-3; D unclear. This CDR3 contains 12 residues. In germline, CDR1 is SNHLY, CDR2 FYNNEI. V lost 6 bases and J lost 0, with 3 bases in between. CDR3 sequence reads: CASRTSGNTIYF. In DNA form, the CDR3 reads TGTGCCAGCAGGACCTCTGGAAACACCATATATTTT.

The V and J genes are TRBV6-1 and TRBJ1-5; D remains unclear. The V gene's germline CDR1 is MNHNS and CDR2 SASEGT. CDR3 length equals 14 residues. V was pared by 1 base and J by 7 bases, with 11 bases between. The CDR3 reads CASSEGRREQPQHF. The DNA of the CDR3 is TGTGCCAGCAGTGAAGGGAGAAGGGAACAGCCCCAGCATTTT.

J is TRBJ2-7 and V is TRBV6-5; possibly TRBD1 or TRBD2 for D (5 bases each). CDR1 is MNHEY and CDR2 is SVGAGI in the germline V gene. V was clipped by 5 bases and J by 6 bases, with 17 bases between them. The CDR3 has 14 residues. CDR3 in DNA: TGTGCCAGCAGTCGGGACGGGACCCTCTCCGAGCAGTACTTC. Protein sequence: CASSRDGTLSEQYF.

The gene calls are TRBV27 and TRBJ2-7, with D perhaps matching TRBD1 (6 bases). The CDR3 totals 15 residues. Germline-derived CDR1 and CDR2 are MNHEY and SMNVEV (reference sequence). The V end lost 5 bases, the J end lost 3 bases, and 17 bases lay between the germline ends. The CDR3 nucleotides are TGTGCCAGCAGTACCTTGAGGGGGAGAAACTACGAGCAGTACTTC. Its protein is CASSTLRGRNYEQYF.

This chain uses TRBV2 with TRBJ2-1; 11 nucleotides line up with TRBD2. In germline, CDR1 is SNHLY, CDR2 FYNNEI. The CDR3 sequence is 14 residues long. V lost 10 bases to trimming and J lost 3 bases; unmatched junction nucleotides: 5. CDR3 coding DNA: TGTGCCATCCAGGGGACTAGCGGCTACAATGAGCAGTTCTTC. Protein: CAIQGTSGYNEQFF.

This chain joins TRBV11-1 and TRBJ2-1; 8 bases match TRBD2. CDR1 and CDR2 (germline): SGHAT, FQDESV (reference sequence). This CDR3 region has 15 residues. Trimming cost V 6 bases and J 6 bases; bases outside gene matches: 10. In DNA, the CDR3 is TGTGCCAGCAGGACGGGGCTAGCGGGTATCAATGAGCAGTTCTTC. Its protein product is CASRTGLAGINEQFF.

CDR3 coding DNA: TGTGCCAGCAGCAAAGGTTGCTCCGGACTAGCGGGAGGGTACAATGAGCAGTTCTTC. It is translated as CASSKGCSGLAGGYNEQFF. This rearrangement joins TRBV21-1 to TRBJ2-1; the tabulated D call, TRBD2, remains unverified against the DNA. TRBV21-1 is noted as a pseudogene. There are 19 residues in the CDR3.

CDR3 DNA: TGTGCCACCGATTTTGGACAGGGGAACAATCAGCCCCAGCATTTT. The encoded protein is CATDFGQGNNQPQHF. The rearrangement links TRBV28 to TRBJ1-5; TRBD1 matches at 9 bases. Trimming cost V 10 bases and J 3 bases; bases outside gene matches: 10. The CDR3 is 15 residues long. Germline lookup yields CDR1 MDHEN and CDR2 SYDVKM.

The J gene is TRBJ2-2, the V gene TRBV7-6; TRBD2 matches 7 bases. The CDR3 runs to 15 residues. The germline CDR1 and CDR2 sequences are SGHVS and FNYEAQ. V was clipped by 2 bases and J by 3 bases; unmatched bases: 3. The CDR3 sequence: CASSLNSGYTGELFF. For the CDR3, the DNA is TGTGCCAGCAGCTTAAATAGCGGGTACACCGGGGAGCTGTTTTTT.

CDR3 DNA: TGTGCCAGCAGCGTAGGAGGGCGGGGGTACAATGAGCAGTTCTTC. The encoded protein is CASSVGGRGYNEQFF. The chain joins TRBV9 to TRBJ2-1; 7 nucleotides align to TRBD2. Germline V gene data show CDR1 as SGDLS and CDR2 as YYNGEE. The V gene end was trimmed by 0 bases and the J gene end by 4 bases; junction bases not matched to a gene: 4. CDR3 length equals 15 residues.

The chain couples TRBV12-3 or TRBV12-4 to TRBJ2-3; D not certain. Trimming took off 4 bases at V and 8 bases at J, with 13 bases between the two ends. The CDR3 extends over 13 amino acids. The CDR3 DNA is TGTGCCAGCAGTTCAGGACCCCCGGGTACGCAGTATTTT. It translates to CASSSGPPGTQYF.

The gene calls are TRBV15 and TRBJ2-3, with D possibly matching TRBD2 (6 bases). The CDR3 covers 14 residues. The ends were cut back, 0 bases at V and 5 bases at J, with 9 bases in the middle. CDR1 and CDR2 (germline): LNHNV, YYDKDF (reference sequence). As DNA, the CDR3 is TGTGCCACCAGCAGAGATAGGGGAGGAGATACGCAGTATTTT. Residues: CATSRDRGGDTQYF.

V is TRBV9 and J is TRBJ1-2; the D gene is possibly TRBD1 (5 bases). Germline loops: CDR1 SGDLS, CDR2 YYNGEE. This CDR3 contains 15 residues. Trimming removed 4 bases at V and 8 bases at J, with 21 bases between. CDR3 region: CASSSGAGLHGGYTF. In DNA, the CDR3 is TGTGCCAGCAGCTCTGGGGCAGGACTCCACGGCGGCTACACCTTC.

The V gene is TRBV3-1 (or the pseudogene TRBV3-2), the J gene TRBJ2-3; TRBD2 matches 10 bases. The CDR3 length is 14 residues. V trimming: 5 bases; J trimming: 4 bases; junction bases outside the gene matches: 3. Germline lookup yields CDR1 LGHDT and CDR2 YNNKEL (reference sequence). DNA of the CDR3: TGTGCCAGCAGCACTAGCGGGACGGCAGATACGCAGTATTTT. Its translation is CASSTSGTADTQYF.

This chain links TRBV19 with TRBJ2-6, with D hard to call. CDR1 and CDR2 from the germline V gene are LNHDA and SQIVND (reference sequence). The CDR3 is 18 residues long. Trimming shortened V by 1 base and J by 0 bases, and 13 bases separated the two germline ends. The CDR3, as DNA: TGTGCCAGTAGTATAGGACTGGGCTTATCCTCTGGGGCCAACGTCCTGACTTTC. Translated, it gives CASSIGLGLSSGANVLTF.

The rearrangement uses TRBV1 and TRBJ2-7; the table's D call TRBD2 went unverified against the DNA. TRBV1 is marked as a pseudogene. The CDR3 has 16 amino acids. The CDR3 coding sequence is TGCACCAGCAGCCAAGATTTATATCCGAGCTCCTACGAGCAGTACTTC. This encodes CTSSQDLYPSSYEQYF.

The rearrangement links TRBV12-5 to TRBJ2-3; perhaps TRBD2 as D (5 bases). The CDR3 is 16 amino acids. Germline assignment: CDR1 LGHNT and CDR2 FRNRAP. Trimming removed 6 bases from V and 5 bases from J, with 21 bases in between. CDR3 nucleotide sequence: TGTGCTAGTGGCCCCCAGTGGCGGGCCACTGGAGATACGCAGTATTTT. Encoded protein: CASGPQWRATGDTQYF.

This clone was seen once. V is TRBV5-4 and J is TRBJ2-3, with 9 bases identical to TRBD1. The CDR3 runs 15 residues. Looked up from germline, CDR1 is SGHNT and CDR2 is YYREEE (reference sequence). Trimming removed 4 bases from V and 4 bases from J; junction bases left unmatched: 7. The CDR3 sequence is CASSTGQGKADTQYF. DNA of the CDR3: TGTGCCAGCAGCACGGGACAGGGAAAGGCAGATACGCAGTATTTT.

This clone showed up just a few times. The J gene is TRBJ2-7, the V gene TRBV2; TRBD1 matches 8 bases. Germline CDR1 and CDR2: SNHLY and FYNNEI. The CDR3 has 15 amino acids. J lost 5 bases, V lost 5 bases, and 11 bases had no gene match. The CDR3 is CASSTGDRGFDEQYF. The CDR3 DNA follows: TGTGCCAGCAGTACTGGAGACAGGGGCTTTGACGAGCAGTACTTC.

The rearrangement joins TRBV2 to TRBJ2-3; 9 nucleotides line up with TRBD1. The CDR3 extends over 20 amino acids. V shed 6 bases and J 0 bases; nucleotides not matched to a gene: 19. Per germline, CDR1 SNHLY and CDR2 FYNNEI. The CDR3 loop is CASSRQGQGLFGGSTDTQYF. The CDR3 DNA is TGTGCCAGCAGCCGCCAGGGACAGGGACTTTTTGGGGGTAGCACAGATACGCAGTATTTT.

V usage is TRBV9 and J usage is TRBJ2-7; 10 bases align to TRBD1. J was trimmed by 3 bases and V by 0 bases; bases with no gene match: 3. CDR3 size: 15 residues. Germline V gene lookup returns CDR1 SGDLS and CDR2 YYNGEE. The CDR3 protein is CASSVGDRGNYEQYF. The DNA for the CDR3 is TGTGCCAGCAGCGTAGGGGACAGGGGAAACTACGAGCAGTACTTC.

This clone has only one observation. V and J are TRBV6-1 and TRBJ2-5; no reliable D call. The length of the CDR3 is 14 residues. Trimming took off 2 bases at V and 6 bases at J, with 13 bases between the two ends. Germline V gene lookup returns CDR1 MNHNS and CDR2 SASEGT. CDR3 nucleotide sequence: TGTGCCAGCAGTGAACTGGTTGTGGGGAAGACCCAGTACTTC. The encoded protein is CASSELVVGKTQYF.